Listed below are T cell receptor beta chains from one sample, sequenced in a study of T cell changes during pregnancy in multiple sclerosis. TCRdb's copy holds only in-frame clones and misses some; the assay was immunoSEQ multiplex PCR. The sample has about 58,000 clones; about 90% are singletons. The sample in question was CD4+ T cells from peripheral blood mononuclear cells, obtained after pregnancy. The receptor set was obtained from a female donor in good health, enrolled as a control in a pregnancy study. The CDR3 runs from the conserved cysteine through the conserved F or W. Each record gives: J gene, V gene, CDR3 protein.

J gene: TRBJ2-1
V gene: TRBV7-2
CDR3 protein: CASSFGSRGSYNEQFF

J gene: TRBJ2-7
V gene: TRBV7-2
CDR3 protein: CASSPGPLEQYF

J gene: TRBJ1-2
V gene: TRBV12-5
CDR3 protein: CASGLVLDRTSYGYTF

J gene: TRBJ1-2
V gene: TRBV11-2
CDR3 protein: CASSRGMGSNYGYTF

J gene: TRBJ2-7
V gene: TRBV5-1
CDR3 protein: CASSSPDTYEQYF

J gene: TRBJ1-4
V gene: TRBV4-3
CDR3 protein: CASSQEAGADEKLFF

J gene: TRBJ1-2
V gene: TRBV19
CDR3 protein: CASSIRQGANYGYTF

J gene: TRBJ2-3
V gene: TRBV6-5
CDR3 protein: CASSYSGGTDTQYF

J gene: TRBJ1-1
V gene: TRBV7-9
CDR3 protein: CASSTPFKGAEAFF

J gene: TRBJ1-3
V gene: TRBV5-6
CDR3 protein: CASSQQGAGNTIYF

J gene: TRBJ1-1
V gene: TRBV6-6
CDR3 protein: CASSPRGGVNTEAFF

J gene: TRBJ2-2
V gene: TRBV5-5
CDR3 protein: CASSVTGYPSTGELFF

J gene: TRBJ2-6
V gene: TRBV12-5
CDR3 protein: CASGLALGTAGSGANVLTF

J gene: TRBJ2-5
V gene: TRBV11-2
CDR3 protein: CASSPGNQETQYF

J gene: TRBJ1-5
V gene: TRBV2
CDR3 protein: CASTLGRDDQPQHF

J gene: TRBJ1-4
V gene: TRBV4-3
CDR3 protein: CASSQDWSRGNEKLFF

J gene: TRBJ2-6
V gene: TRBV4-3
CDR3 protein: CASSQDLSGQISGANVLTF

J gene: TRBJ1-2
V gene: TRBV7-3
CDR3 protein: CASSLRGDSPNYGYTF

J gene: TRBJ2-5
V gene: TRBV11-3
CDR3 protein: CASSLNGRGLAGGAQYF

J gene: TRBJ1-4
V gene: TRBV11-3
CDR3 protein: CASSPSRVGEKLFF

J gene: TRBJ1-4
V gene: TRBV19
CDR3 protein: CASSRGGAGSNEKLFF

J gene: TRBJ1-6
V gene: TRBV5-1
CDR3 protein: CASSPLGGISNSPLHF

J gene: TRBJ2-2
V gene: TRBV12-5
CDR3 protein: CASGTGTAYTGELFF

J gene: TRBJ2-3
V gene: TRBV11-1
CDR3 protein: CASSSGQGARVVPDTQYF

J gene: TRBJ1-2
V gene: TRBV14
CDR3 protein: CASSRLGGGRDGYTF

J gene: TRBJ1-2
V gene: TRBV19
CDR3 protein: CASSIVIGGAPLSYGYTF

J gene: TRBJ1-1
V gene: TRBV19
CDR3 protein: CASSIGTGIMNTEAFF

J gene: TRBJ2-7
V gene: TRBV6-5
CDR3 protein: CASSARVANSYEQYF

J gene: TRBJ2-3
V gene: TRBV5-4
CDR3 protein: CASSLDHASKDTQYF

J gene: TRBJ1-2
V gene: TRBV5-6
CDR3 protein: CASRLWDTNYGYTF

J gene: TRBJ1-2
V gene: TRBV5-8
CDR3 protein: CASRFPGTGDGYTF

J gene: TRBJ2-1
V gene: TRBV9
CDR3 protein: CASSVISGGYNEQFF

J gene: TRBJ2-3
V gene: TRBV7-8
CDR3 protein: CASSTRTSDSTDTQYF

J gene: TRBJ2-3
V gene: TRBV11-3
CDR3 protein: CASSIYWTSGGLTDTQYF

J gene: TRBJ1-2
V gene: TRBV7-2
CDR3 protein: CASSLPLATIYGYTF

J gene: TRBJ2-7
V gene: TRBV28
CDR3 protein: CASSLEGGTAYEQYF

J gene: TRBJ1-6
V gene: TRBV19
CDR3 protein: CASSSGQAAYSPLHF

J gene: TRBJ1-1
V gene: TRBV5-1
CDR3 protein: CAGSGGTPRGTEAFF

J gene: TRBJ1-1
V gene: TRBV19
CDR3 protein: CASSTGQGAQNTEAFF

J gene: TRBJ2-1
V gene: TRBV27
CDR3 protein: CASSYGLAGAQSYNEQFF

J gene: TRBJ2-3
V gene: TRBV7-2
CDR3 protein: CASSETSGGGTDTQYF

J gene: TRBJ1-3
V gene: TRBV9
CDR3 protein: CASSAGQGRFKGYTIYF

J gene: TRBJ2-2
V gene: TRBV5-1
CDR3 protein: CASSRLRHTGELFF

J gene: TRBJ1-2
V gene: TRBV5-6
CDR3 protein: CASSLAPGDYGYTF

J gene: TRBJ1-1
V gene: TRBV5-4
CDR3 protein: CASSSGQFLNTEAFF

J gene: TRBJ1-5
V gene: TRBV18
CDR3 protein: CASSDRAGNQPQHF

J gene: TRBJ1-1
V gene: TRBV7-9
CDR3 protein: CASSLEQNTEAFF

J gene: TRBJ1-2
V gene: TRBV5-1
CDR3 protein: CASSSDAGRYGYTF

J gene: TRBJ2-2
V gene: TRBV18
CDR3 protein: CASSPSLPGGKTGELFF

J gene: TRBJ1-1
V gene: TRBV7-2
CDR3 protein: CASRRDTEAFF

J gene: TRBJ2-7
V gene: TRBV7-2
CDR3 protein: CASSLDTGSYEQYF

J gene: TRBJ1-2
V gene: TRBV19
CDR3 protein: CASSNGYHGGQYYGYTF

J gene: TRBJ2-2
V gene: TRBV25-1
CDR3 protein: CASRRGGTGELFF